Listed below are T cell receptor beta chains from one sample, sequenced in a study of T-cell reconstitution after alpha-beta-depleted transplantation in children. TCRdb fed the PCR reads into MiXCR, producing one record per CDR3 protein. Of some 80,000 distinct CDR3 sequences listed, less than 20% are singletons. This sample comprised PBMCs, mostly from graft donor cells, obtained 360 days after TCRalphabeta/CD19-depleted stem cell transplant. The receptor source for this set is a male patient aged 2 to 10 who had a stem cell transplant for acute lymphoblastic leukemia, so the T cells may come from the graft donor. Both conserved end residues are part of each CDR3. The D gene is left open where the match is weak. Size tells how often a clone was seen (once, few, many) or the class of an expanded clone, and some rows leave it out.

d_gene | j_gene | v_gene | abundance | CDR3nt | CDR3aa
. | TRBJ2-2 | TRBV6-1 | . | TGTGCCAGCAGTCTCCGGGAATTTAACACCGGGGAGCTGTTTTTT | CASSLREFNTGELFF
. | TRBJ2-5 | TRBV28 | . | TGTGCCAGCAGTCCTCTAGGGATAGAGACCCAGTACTTC | CASSPLGIETQYF
. | TRBJ2-7 | TRBV27 | . | TGTGCCAGCAGTTTAAAACCGCCAGGACACGGAGCCTACGAGCAGTACTTC | CASSLKPPGHGAYEQYF
TRBD1 | TRBJ1-1 | TRBV12-3/TRBV12-4 | few | TGTGCCAGCAGTCCAGGGACAGGGTGGGACACTGAAGCTTTCTTT | CASSPGTGWDTEAFF
. | TRBJ1-4 | TRBV19 | . | TGTGCCAGTAGTATGGGCCATGAAAAACTGTTTTTT | CASSMGHEKLFF
. | TRBJ2-7 | TRBV7-6 | . | TGTGCCAGCAGTCCACAGGGCCAAGGAGGCTACGAGCAGTACTTC | CASSPQGQGGYEQYF
. | TRBJ1-5 | TRBV18 | many | TGTGCCAGCTCACTACAGACAGGCCAAGAGCCCCAGCATTTT | CASSLQTGQEPQHF
. | TRBJ1-6 | TRBV29-1 | few | TGCAGCGTTGAAATAGTGAAGCCACCCCTCCACTTT | CSVEIVKPPLHF
. | TRBJ1-6 | TRBV10-3 | . | TGTGCCATCAGTGAGGCCCGTACAGGGAGAAGGTCACCCCTCCACTTT | CAISEARTGRRSPLHF
. | TRBJ2-2 | TRBV5-5 | few | TGTGCCAGCAGCCCGGACTCCTTCAACCCGGGGGAGCTGTTTTTT | CASSPDSFNPGELFF
. | TRBJ2-5 | TRBV6-5 | few | TGTGCCAGCAGTTTTCAGGGTGGAGAGACCCAGTACTTC | CASSFQGGETQYF
TRBD2 | TRBJ2-3 | TRBV6-2/TRBV6-3 | . | TGTGCCAGCAGTTACATCGGACTAGCGGGACTAGATACGCAGTATTTT | CASSYIGLAGLDTQYF
. | TRBJ2-7 | TRBV12-3/TRBV12-4 | . | TGTGCCAGCAGGGACGGACTCTTCTACGAGCAGTACTTC | CASRDGLFYEQYF
. | TRBJ2-5 | TRBV11-2 | . | TGTGCCAGCAGCATCGAACGCCCCGGGGCCCAGTACTTC | CASSIERPGAQYF
. | TRBJ1-2 | TRBV24-1 | . | TGTGCCACCAGTGATTCTGGGAGCGATTATGGCTACACCTTC | CATSDSGSDYGYTF
. | TRBJ2-1 | TRBV12-3/TRBV12-4 | . | TGTGCCAGCAGTCATACCGGTTATGAGCAGTTCTTC | CASSHTGYEQFF
TRBD2 | TRBJ2-1 | TRBV9 | many | TGTGCCAGCAGCGCGGGACTAGCGTACAATGAGCAGTTCTTC | CASSAGLAYNEQFF
. | TRBJ1-1 | TRBV6-5 | . | TGTGCCAGCAGTTACCTGAAGAACACTGAAGCTTTCTTT | CASSYLKNTEAFF
TRBD2 | TRBJ2-1 | TRBV4-2 | few | TGTGCCAGCAGCCCCTGGACTAGCGGAACCTACAATGAGCAGTTCTTC | CASSPWTSGTYNEQFF
. | TRBJ2-7 | TRBV29-1 | . | TGCAGCGTCCTTCTGACAGGTGGCTACGAGCAGTACTTC | CSVLLTGGYEQYF
TRBD2 | TRBJ2-4 | TRBV11-2 | . | TGTGCCAGCAGCTTAGGGGGACTAGCGGGAGCCAACATTCAGTACTTC | CASSLGGLAGANIQYF
. | TRBJ2-5 | TRBV5-6 | . | TGTGCCAGCAGCCGAATGACCGATTGGTCGAGGACCCAGTACTTC | CASSRMTDWSRTQYF
TRBD2 | TRBJ2-3 | TRBV24-1 | few | TGTGCCACCAGTGCAGCGGGAGGCACAGATACGCAGTATTTT | CATSAAGGTDTQYF
. | TRBJ2-1 | TRBV5-5 | . | TGTGCCAGCAGCTACGACAACCTCTCCTACAATGAGCAGTTCTTC | CASSYDNLSYNEQFF
TRBD1 | TRBJ2-7 | TRBV12-3/TRBV12-4 | . | TGTGCCAGCAGTTTCCGGGACAGGGGTTCCTACGAGCAGTACTTC | CASSFRDRGSYEQYF
. | TRBJ2-5 | TRBV7-9 | . | TGTGCCAGCAGCACTGGGGGCGAGACCCAGTGCTTC | CASSTGGETQCF
. | TRBJ1-1 | TRBV20-1 | many | TGCAGTGCTAGCCTATCTCGGAGGAACACTGAAGCTTTCTTT | CSASLSRRNTEAFF
. | TRBJ2-1 | TRBV7-6 | . | TGTGCCAGCAGCTTAAAGGACAGTTACAATGAGCAGTTCTTC | CASSLKDSYNEQFF
TRBD1 | TRBJ2-7 | TRBV12-3/TRBV12-4 | . | TGTGCCAGCAGTTTGGGACAGTTCGCCTACGAGCAGTACTTC | CASSLGQFAYEQYF
. | TRBJ2-3 | TRBV5-1 | . | TGCGCCAGCAGCTCCAGCGTCCCGGGCACAGATACGCAGTATTTT | CASSSSVPGTDTQYF
. | TRBJ2-2 | TRBV11-2 | . | TGTGCCAGCAGCTTAGTACGTACAGGTTCCCGCGGGGAGCTGTTTTTT | CASSLVRTGSRGELFF
. | TRBJ2-1 | TRBV2 | . | TGTGCCAGCAGAAGAAACTCACTCCCTCGGGCCTACAATGAGCAGTTCTTC | CASRRNSLPRAYNEQFF
TRBD1 | TRBJ2-3 | TRBV7-9 | few | TGTGCCAGCAGCTCCTACAGGGGGCGAAGTAACAAGGATACGCAGTATTTT | CASSSYRGRSNKDTQYF
. | TRBJ1-1 | TRBV5-1 | many | TGCGCCAGCAGCGCGGACACGAACACTGAAGCTTTCTTT | CASSADTNTEAFF
TRBD2 | TRBJ2-3 | TRBV24-1 | . | TGTGCCACCAGTGATTTGCATGCTAGCGGGAGGGTGTCCCAGGGCACAGATACGCAGTATTTT | CATSDLHASGRVSQGTDTQYF
. | TRBJ2-1 | TRBV24-1 | . | TGTGCCACCAGTGGCCGGACCCCTTACAATGAGCAGTTCTTC | CATSGRTPYNEQFF
TRBD1 | TRBJ1-2 | TRBV12-3/TRBV12-4 | . | TGTGCCAGCCGAAACAGGGGGCGAAGCTTTAACTATGGCTACACCTTC | CASRNRGRSFNYGYTF
. | TRBJ1-1 | TRBV20-1 | . | TGCAGTGCTAGAGAGCAGTGGAACACTGAAGCTTTCTTT | CSAREQWNTEAFF
TRBD1 | TRBJ2-1 | TRBV10-2 | few | TGCGCCAGCAGTGATCCGGACAGGGGTAAAAATGAGCAGTTCTTC | CASSDPDRGKNEQFF
. | TRBJ2-3 | TRBV12-3/TRBV12-4 | few | TGTGCCAGCAGTTTACGGGGAGAGGGAACAGATACGCAGTATTTT | CASSLRGEGTDTQYF
TRBD1 | TRBJ2-2 | TRBV24-1 | few | TGTGCCACCAGTGATCCCAGACAGGGGCCCACCGGGGAGCTGTTTTTT | CATSDPRQGPTGELFF
. | TRBJ2-5 | TRBV5-1 | . | TGCGCCAGCAGCTTTGCGGGACCTCAAGAGACCCAGTACTTC | CASSFAGPQETQYF
TRBD1 | TRBJ2-5 | TRBV7-8 | few | TGTGCCAGCAGCTTAGAGGGGGCTCTAACCTTAGAGACCCAGTACTTC | CASSLEGALTLETQYF
TRBD2 | TRBJ2-2 | TRBV6-2/TRBV6-3 | . | TGTGCCAGCAGTTACTCGAAGTGGGGACTAGCGGGAGCCGGGGAGCTGTTTTTT | CASSYSKWGLAGAGELFF
. | TRBJ2-6 | TRBV7-8 | many | TGTGCCAGCAGCTTAGTTCGTCAGGGCTCTGGGGCCAACGTCCTGACTTTC | CASSLVRQGSGANVLTF
. | TRBJ2-5 | TRBV11-2 | . | TGTGCCAGCAGCCAACGACAGGCCAAAGAGACCCAGTACTTC | CASSQRQAKETQYF
. | TRBJ2-1 | TRBV10-3 | . | TGTGCCATCAGCGTATCGAGGAATGAGCAGTTCTTC | CAISVSRNEQFF
TRBD2 | TRBJ2-3 | TRBV5-5 | . | TGTGCCAGCAGCTTGGTACCGGGAGGGGGCACAGATACGCAGTATTTT | CASSLVPGGGTDTQYF